The TCR beta chain under discussion was sequenced for a study of T cell clones after liver transplantation. Study as a whole: Standard immunosuppression, with no induction, continued until 12-24 months after transplant. Patients counted as tolerant after at least one year off all immunosuppression, enzymes not exceeding twice normal. Samples came pre-transplant, pre-randomization before withdrawal, and post-randomization after withdrawal ended.

This clone was seen only once. Germline V lookup: CDR1 MDHEN, CDR2 SYDVKM. The CDR3 runs 15 residues. V shed 4 bases and J shed 7 bases, with 17 bases lying between them. Produced via immunoSEQ multiplex PCR; TCRdb's table is partial and in-frame only. The sample has roughly 120,000 clones; approximately 90% are singletons. This sequence was found in a human patient who received a liver transplant. Some of these T cells may belong to the graft donor. The starting material was CD4+ T cells from blood, obtained 12 months after liver transplant. The chain is built from TRBV28 and TRBJ1-5; D is ambiguous. CDR3 coding DNA: TGTGCCAGCAGTTGGCCCGAGAGGCTGCAACAGCCCCAGCATTTT. Its protein is CASSWPERLQQPQHF.